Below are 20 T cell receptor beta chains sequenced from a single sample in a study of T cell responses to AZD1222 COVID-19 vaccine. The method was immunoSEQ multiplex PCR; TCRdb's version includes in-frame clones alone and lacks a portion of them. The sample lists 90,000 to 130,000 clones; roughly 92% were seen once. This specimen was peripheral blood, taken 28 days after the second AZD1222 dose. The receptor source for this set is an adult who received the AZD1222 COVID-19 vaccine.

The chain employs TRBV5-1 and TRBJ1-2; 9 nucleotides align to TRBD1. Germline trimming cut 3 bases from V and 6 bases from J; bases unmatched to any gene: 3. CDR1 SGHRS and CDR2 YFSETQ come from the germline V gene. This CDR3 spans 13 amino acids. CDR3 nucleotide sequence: TGCGCCAGCAGCTCCGGACAGGGGCATGGCTACACCTTC. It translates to CASSSGQGHGYTF.

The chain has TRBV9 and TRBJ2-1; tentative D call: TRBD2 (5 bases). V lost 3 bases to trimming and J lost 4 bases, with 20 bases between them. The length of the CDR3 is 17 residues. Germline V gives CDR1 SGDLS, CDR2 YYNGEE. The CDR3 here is CASSARGSDSVYNEQFF. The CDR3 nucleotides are TGTGCCAGCAGCGCCCGAGGGTCTGACTCGGTTTACAATGAGCAGTTCTTC.

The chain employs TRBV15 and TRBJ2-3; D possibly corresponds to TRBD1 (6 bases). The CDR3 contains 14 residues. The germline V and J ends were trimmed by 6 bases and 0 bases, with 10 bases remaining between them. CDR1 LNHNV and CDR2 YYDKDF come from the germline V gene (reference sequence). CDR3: CATRGGASTDTQYF. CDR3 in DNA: TGTGCCACCAGAGGGGGTGCTAGCACAGATACGCAGTATTTT.

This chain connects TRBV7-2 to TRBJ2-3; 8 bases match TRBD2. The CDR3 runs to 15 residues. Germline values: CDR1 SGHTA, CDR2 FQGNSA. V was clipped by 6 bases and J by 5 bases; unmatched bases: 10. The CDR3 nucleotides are TGTGCCAGCAGTCCCGGGGGGGGCGTGGGAGATACGCAGTATTTT. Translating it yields CASSPGGGVGDTQYF. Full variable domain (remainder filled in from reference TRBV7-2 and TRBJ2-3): GAGVSQSPSNKVTEKGKDVELRCDPISGHTALYWYRQSLGQGLEFLIYFQGNSAPDKSGLPSDRFSAERTGGSVSTLTIQRTQQEDSAVYLCASSPGGGVGDTQYFGPGTRLTVL.

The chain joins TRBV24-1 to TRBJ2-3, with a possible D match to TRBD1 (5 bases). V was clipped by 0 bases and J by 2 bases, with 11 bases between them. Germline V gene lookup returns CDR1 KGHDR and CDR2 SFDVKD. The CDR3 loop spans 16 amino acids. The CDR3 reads CATSDLRGYNTDTQYF. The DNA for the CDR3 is TGTGCCACCAGTGATTTGAGGGGCTACAACACAGATACGCAGTATTTT.

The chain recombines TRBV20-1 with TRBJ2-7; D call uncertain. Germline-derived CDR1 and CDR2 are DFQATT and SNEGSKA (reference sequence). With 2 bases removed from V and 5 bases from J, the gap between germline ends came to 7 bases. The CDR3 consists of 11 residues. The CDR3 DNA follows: TGCAGTGCTAGATCCACGGACGAGCAGTACTTC. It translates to CSARSTDEQYF.

CDR3 region: CASSSQTGSDQPQHF. CDR3 nucleotides: TGTGCCAGCAGCTCCCAGACAGGGTCGGATCAGCCCCAGCATTTT. The chain recombines TRBV7-8 with TRBJ1-5, with TRBD1 matching 7 bases. Germline V lookup: CDR1 SGHVS, CDR2 FQNEAQ. V dropped 4 bases and J dropped 5; count of bases not matched to a gene: 8. There are 15 residues in the CDR3.

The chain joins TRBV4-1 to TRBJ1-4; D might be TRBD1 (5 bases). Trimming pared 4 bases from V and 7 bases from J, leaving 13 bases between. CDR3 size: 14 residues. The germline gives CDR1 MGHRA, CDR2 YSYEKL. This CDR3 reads CASSPRGFGEKLFF. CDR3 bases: TGCGCCAGCAGCCCTCGGGGGTTTGGTGAAAAACTGTTTTTT.

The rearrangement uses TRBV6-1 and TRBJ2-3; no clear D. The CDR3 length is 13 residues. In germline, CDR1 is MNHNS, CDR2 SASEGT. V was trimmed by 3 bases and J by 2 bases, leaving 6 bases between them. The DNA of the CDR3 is TGTGCCAGCAGTGAGGGGAACACAGATACGCAGTATTTT. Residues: CASSEGNTDTQYF.

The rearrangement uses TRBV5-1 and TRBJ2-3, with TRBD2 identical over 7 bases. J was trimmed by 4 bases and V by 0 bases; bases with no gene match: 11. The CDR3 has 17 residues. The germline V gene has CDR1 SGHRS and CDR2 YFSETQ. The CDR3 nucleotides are TGCGCCAGCAGCTTGGTCGTTCCGGCTAGCGGATCAGATACGCAGTATTTT. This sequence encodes CASSLVVPASGSDTQYF.

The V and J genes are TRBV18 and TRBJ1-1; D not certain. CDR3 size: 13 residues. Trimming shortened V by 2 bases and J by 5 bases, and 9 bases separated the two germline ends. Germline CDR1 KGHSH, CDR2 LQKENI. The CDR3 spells CASSPNMVTEAFF. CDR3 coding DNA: TGTGCCAGCTCACCAAATATGGTTACTGAAGCTTTCTTT.

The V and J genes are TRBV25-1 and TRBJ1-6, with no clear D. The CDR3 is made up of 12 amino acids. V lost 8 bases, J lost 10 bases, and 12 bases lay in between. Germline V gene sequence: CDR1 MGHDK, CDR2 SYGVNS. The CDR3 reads CASGAEKSPLHF. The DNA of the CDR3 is TGTGCCAGCGGAGCTGAGAAATCACCCCTCCACTTT.

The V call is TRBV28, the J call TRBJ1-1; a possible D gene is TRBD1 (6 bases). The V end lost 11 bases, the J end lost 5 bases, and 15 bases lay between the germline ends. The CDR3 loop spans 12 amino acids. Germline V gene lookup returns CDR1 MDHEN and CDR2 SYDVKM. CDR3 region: CAFGGLGTEAFF. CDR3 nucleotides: TGTGCCTTCGGGGGGCTCGGGACTGAAGCTTTCTTT.

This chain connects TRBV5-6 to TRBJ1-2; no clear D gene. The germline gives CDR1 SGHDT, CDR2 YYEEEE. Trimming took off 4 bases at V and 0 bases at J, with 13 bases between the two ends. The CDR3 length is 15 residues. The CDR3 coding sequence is TGTGCCAGCAGCGGAACCGGGCCATCTAACTATGGCTACACCTTC. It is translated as CASSGTGPSNYGYTF.

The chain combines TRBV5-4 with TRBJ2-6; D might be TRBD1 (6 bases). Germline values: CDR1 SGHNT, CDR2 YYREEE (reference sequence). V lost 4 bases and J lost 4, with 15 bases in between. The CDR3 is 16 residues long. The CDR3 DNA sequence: TGTGCCAGCAGCCATAACAGGGTATCCGGGGCCAACGTCCTGACTTTC. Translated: CASSHNRVSGANVLTF. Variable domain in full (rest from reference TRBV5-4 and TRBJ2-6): ETGVTQSPTHLIKTRGQQVTLRCSSQSGHNTVSWYQQALGQGPQFIFQYYREEENGRGNFPPRFSGLQFPNYSSELNVNALELDDSALYLCASSHNRVSGANVLTFGAGSRLTVL.

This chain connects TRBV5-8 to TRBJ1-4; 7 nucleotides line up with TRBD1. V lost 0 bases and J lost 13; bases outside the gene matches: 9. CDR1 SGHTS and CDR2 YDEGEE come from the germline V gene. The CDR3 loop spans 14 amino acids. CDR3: CASSLGQGDNPLFF. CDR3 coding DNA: TGTGCCAGCAGCTTGGGGCAGGGGGATAACCCACTGTTTTTT. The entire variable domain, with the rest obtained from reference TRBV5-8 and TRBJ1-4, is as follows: EAGVTQSPTHLIKTRGQQATLRCSPISGHTSVYWYQQALGLGLQFLLWYDEGEERNRGNFPPRFSGRQFPNYSSELNVNALELEDSALYLCASSLGQGDNPLFFGSGTQLSVL.

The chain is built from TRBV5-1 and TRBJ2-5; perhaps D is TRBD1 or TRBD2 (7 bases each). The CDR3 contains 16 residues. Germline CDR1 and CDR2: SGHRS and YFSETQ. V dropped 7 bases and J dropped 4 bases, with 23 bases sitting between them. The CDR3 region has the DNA TGCGCCAGCCGTCCAGGGGCAGGGGGAGGGAGAGAGACCCAGTACTTC. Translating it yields CASRPGAGGGRETQYF.

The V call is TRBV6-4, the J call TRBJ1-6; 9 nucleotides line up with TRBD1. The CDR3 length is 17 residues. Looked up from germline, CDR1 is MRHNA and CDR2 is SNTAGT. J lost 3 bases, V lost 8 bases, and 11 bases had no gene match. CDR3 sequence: CASRLQRDRVYNSPLHF. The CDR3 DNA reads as TGTGCCAGCCGGCTCCAGCGGGACAGGGTCTATAATTCACCCCTCCACTTT.

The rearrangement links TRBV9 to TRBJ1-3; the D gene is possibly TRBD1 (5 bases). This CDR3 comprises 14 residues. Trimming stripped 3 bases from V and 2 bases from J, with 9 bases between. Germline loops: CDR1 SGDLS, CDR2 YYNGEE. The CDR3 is CASSAAGTGNTIYF. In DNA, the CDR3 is TGTGCCAGCAGCGCTGCAGGGACTGGAAACACCATATATTTT.

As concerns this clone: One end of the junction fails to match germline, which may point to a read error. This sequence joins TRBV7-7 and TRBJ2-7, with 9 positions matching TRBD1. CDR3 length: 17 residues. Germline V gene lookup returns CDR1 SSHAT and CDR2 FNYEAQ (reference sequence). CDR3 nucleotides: TGTGCTAGCAGCCCCATTACGGGACAGGGCCTCTCCTACGAGCAGTACTTC. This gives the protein CASSPITGQGLSYEQYF.